One and the same sample provided the 22 T cell receptor beta chains below, sequenced in a study of PD-1 blockade in classical Hodgkin lymphoma. Each patient's relapse followed autologous stem cell transplantation, and brentuximab vedotin exposure varied. TCRdb keeps only in-frame clones here, not all; method: immunoSEQ multiplex PCR. The sample includes fewer than 15,000 clones, roughly 78% of them seen just once. The sequencing here drew on peripheral blood mononuclear cells (PBMCs), taken at baseline. Every receptor here comes from a human donor with classical Hodgkin lymphoma.

V usage is TRBV7-6 and J usage is TRBJ2-2; tentative D call: TRBD1 (5 bases). Germline assignment: CDR1 SGHVS and CDR2 FNYEAQ. This CDR3 comprises 17 residues. The V end lost 1 base, the J end lost 2 bases, and 14 bases lay between the germline ends. CDR3 loop: CASSLGAGQSNTGELFF. The CDR3 coding sequence is TGTGCCAGCAGCTTAGGGGCAGGACAATCAAACACCGGGGAGCTGTTTTTT.

V is TRBV4-2 and J is TRBJ2-2; possibly TRBD2 for D (7 bases). V was shortened by 0 bases and J by 6 bases, with 11 bases between the two germline ends. Germline assignment: CDR1 LGHNA and CDR2 YNFKEQ. This CDR3 is built from 15 residues. As DNA, the CDR3 is TGTGCCAGCAGCCAAGAAGGGGGGAGGGCCGGGGAGCTGTTTTTT. It specifies CASSQEGGRAGELFF.

The chain combines TRBV28 with TRBJ1-4; D not resolved. CDR3 length: 11 amino acids. V shed 3 bases and J shed 7 bases, with 3 bases lying between them. Germline values: CDR1 MDHEN, CDR2 SYDVKM. The CDR3 DNA sequence: TGTGCCAGCAGTTTGGCTGAAAAACTGTTTTTT. Protein sequence: CASSLAEKLFF.

The rearrangement uses TRBV5-6 and TRBJ1-5; D possibly corresponds to TRBD1 (5 bases). V lost 2 bases and J lost 5, with 5 bases in between. This CDR3 has 12 amino acids. Germline V gene lookup returns CDR1 SGHDT and CDR2 YYEEEE. The CDR3 sequence is CASSLGDQPQHF. Written as DNA, the CDR3 is TGTGCCAGCAGCTTAGGGGATCAGCCCCAGCATTTT.

This clone was seen a handful of times. The chain couples TRBV5-8 to TRBJ1-2; D call uncertain. Trimming removed 7 bases from V and 7 bases from J, with 11 bases in between. Germline V gene data show CDR1 as SGHTS and CDR2 as YDEGEE. This CDR3 region has 11 residues. The chain's CDR3 is CASGLFTGYTF. The CDR3, as DNA: TGTGCCAGCGGGTTATTTACTGGCTACACCTTC.

CDR3 in amino acids: CASSYGISGNTIYF. The CDR3, as DNA: TGTGCCAGCAGTTACGGGATCTCTGGAAACACCATATATTTT. The chain links TRBV6-6 to TRBJ1-3; D is uncertain. The CDR3 is 14 residues long. Germline V gives CDR1 MNHNY, CDR2 SVGAGI (reference sequence). V lost 2 bases to trimming and J lost 0 bases, with 5 bases between them.

The chain employs TRBV12-5 and TRBJ2-7, with D hard to call. This CDR3 has 14 residues. V gave up 7 bases and J gave up 7 bases, with 20 bases separating them. The germline V gene has CDR1 LGHNT and CDR2 FRNRAP. The CDR3 region has the DNA TGTGCTAGTGCCTTCACTCGTTCACCCCGTGAGCAGTACTTC. Amino acid sequence: CASAFTRSPREQYF.

J is TRBJ2-5 and V is TRBV6-5, with a tentative D call TRBD2 (5 bases). Trimming removed 0 bases from V and 9 bases from J, with 8 bases in between. Germline loops: CDR1 MNHEY, CDR2 SVGAGI. This CDR3 has 12 amino acids. Here the CDR3 reads CASSYSGVAQYF. The DNA of the CDR3 is TGTGCCAGCAGTTACTCCGGGGTCGCCCAGTACTTC.

By proportion, this clone is medium-sized (0.01 to 0.1%). The V call is TRBV2, the J call TRBJ2-2; D not resolved. The germline V and J ends were trimmed by 7 bases and 4 bases, with 13 bases remaining between them. Germline assignment: CDR1 SNHLY and CDR2 FYNNEI. CDR3 length: 14 amino acids. The CDR3 bases are TGTGCCAGCACCACCTTCAGATCCACCGGGGAGCTGTTTTTT. Translating gives CASTTFRSTGELFF.

This sequence joins TRBV29-1 and TRBJ1-2, with D hard to call. Germline lookup yields CDR1 SQVTM and CDR2 ANQGSEA. CDR3 length: 11 amino acids. V was shortened by 4 bases and J by 2 bases, with 5 bases between the two germline ends. The CDR3 nucleotides are TGCAGCGTTGCCGGGAACTATGGCTACACCTTC. It codes for CSVAGNYGYTF.

The CDR3 DNA reads TGTGCCAGCAGTTACTGCAGGGGCTACACCTTC. Amino acid sequence: CASSYCRGYTF. This rearrangement joins TRBV6-6 to TRBJ1-2; no clear D gene. CDR1 is MNHNY, CDR2 SVGAGI, per germline (reference sequence). There are 11 residues in the CDR3. The V and J ends lost 1 base and 8 bases respectively, with 5 bases between them.

CDR3 DNA: TGTGCCAGCAGCTTAAGAGGGGGACAGACAATGAACACCGGGGAGCTGTTTTTT. This sequence encodes CASSLRGGQTMNTGELFF. The genes are TRBV7-2 and TRBJ2-2; 7 bases match TRBD1. The CDR3 contains 18 residues. V shed 2 bases and J 1 base; nucleotides not matched to a gene: 10. The V gene's germline CDR1 is SGHTA and CDR2 FQGNSA.

The V and J genes are TRBV7-9 and TRBJ2-3; possible D gene TRBD1, 6 bases. The CDR3 contains 14 residues. Germline lookup yields CDR1 SEHNR and CDR2 FQNEAQ (reference sequence). V was cut by 1 base and J by 4 bases, with 9 bases left in between. CDR3 nucleotides: TGTGCCAGCAGCTTAGGATGGGGGCCAGATACGCAGTATTTT. It codes for CASSLGWGPDTQYF. The variable domain in full, with the rest retrieved from reference TRBV7-9 and TRBJ2-3, is DTGVSQNPRHKITKRGQNVTFRCDPISEHNRLYWYRQTLGQGPEFLTYFQNEAQLEKSRLLSDRFSAERPKGSFSTLEIQRTEQGDSAMYLCASSLGWGPDTQYFGPGTRLTVL.

This rearrangement joins TRBV10-3 to TRBJ2-7; D perhaps matches TRBD2 (6 bases). Trimming cost V 8 bases and J 0 bases, with 11 bases left between them. Germline-derived CDR1 and CDR2 are ENHRY and SYGVKD. The CDR3 runs to 13 residues. DNA for the CDR3: TGTGCCATCCGCCTGGGGGGCTCCTACGAGCAGTACTTC. It is translated as CAIRLGGSYEQYF.

The V and J genes are TRBV5-6 and TRBJ2-7; either TRBD1 or TRBD2 may fit D (6 bases each). CDR1 is SGHDT and CDR2 is YYEEEE in the germline V gene. CDR3 length: 14 amino acids. The V end lost 6 bases, the J end lost 3 bases, and 16 bases lay between the germline ends. Here the CDR3 reads CASTGGTSFYEQYF. The CDR3 nucleotides read TGTGCCAGCACCGGAGGGACAAGCTTCTACGAGCAGTACTTC.

The V and J genes are TRBV29-1 and TRBJ1-2; the D is unclear. Trimming shortened V by 6 bases and J by 7 bases, and 12 bases separated the two germline ends. The CDR3 contains 11 residues. CDR1 and CDR2 (germline): SQVTM, ANQGSEA. CDR3 sequence (DNA): TGCAGCGTAAGATTCGGAGGTGGCTACACCTTC. This encodes CSVRFGGGYTF.

The chain carries TRBV27 and TRBJ1-2, with 9 nucleotides matching TRBD1. This CDR3 contains 16 residues. Unmatched junction bases numbered 14, after V lost 5 bases and J lost 7 bases. Germline CDR1 MNHEY, CDR2 SMNVEV (reference sequence). Written as DNA, the CDR3 is TGTGCCAGCAGTCTACAAGGGACAGGGTGGTCGGGTGGCTACACCTTC. It specifies CASSLQGTGWSGGYTF.

The rearrangement uses TRBV9 and TRBJ2-7, with 9 bases identical to TRBD2. J gave up 3 bases and V 4 bases, and 11 bases lay outside the gene matches. Germline-derived CDR1 and CDR2 are SGDLS and YYNGEE. CDR3 length: 16 residues. The CDR3, as DNA: TGTGCCAGCAGCCCTACTGCGGGGGGGGATAACTACGAGCAGTACTTC. It translates to CASSPTAGGDNYEQYF.

This rearrangement joins TRBV7-8 to TRBJ2-1; 8 bases are a match to TRBD1. V was pared by 0 bases and J by 6 bases, with 7 bases of the junction left unmatched. Germline V CDR1 and CDR2: SGHVS, FQNEAQ. CDR3 length: 16 amino acids. CDR3 residues: CASSLAAGQGLNEQFF. Here the CDR3 DNA reads TGTGCCAGCAGCTTAGCGGCCGGACAGGGACTCAATGAGCAGTTCTTC.

V gene TRBV2 combines with J gene TRBJ1-4, with 7 bases matching TRBD1. The V segment lost 6 bases and the J segment 2 bases; nucleotides outside the gene matches: 6. CDR1 and CDR2 (germline): SNHLY, FYNNEI. The CDR3 extends over 15 amino acids. CDR3 coding DNA: TGTGCCAGCAGGCGACAGGGTGCGACTAATGAAAAACTGTTTTTT. This codes for CASRRQGATNEKLFF.

The chain combines TRBV11-2 with TRBJ2-3; D not resolved. The CDR3 is 15 amino acids. Germline values: CDR1 SGHAT, CDR2 FQNNGV. The V and J ends lost 3 bases and 4 bases respectively, with 14 bases between them. The CDR3: CASSLRVDSADTQYF. The CDR3 DNA is TGTGCCAGCAGCTTGCGCGTTGATTCCGCAGATACGCAGTATTTT.

The gene calls are TRBV29-1 and TRBJ1-6; 8 bases agree with TRBD1. Trimming cost V 6 bases and J 8 bases; bases outside gene matches: 6. Germline lookup yields CDR1 SQVTM and CDR2 ANQGSEA. This CDR3 comprises 13 residues. In DNA form, the CDR3 reads TGCAGCGTCTCAGGGGGCAGAGATTCACCCCTCCACTTT. It is translated as CSVSGGRDSPLHF.